This T cell receptor (beta chain) comes out of a study of cytomegalovirus exposure and HLA in healthy donors. The wider study: An analysis done earlier identified 117 million unique TCR beta sequences from approximately 170 million T cells. Study-level points and caveats: Sequences of the TCR beta chain were said to predict the HLA-A and HLA-B alleles of most subjects accurately.

V lost 4 bases, J lost 11 bases, and 6 bases stayed unmatched. This CDR3 region has 14 residues. Germline V gives CDR1 MNHNY, CDR2 SVGAGI (reference sequence). 60 Vbeta and 13 Jbeta primers were used in PCR. The method was immunoSEQ multiplex PCR; TCRdb's version includes in-frame clones alone and lacks a portion of them. Here the sample spans fewer than 200,000 clones, under 90% being singletons. With regard to this clone: The antigen remains unidentified.

Sequencing was performed on PBMCs. This chain connects TRBV6-6 to TRBJ1-6; 9 bases line up with TRBD1. The receptor's source is a male donor in good health and CMV-seronegative. Here the CDR3 reads CASSSPGQGTPLHF. The CDR3, as DNA: TGTGCCAGCAGTTCCCCGGGACAGGGAACACCCCTCCACTTT.